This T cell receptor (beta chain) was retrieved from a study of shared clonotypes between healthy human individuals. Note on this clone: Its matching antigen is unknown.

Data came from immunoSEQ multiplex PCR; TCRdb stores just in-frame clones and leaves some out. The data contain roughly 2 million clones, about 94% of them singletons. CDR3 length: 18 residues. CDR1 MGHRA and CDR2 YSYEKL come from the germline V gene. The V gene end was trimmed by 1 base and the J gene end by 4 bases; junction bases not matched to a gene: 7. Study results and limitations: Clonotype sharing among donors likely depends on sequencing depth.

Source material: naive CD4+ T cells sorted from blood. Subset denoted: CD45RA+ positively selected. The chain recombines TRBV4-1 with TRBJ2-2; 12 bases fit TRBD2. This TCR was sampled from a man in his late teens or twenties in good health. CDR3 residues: CASSQVSLAGGLTGELFF. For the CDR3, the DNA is TGCGCCAGCAGCCAAGTAAGCCTAGCGGGAGGGCTCACCGGGGAGCTGTTTTTT.